The 13 T cell receptor beta chains below come from one sample, sequenced in a study of post-analysis software for immune sequencing data (dated by TCRdb to 2014 to 2015). Study-wide conclusions, independent of this receptor: Roughly 5 TRBV segments, including TRBV5-6, TRBV5-1 and TRBV20-1, were significantly more frequent in patients than controls.

Libraries were built with PCR. Sequencing instrument: Illumina HiSeq 2500. To reduce PCR and sequencing biases, unique molecular identifiers were incorporated into the TCR beta cDNA libraries. TCRdb ran its own pipeline on the public reads, namely fastp trimming at Q25 and MiXCR clone calling, and kept in-frame beta chains. Rows are combined by CDR3 protein, so each entry shows the most common genes and DNA. This sample comprises roughly 800,000 distinct CDR3 sequences, 25% to 30% of them detected only once. More than 0.45% of the sample comes from the top ten. Antigens of these TCRs are unknown. Source material: blood. These receptors came from a girl aged 10-17 years with multiple sclerosis.

The table lists this clonotype with a few counts. The gene calls are TRBV12-3 or TRBV12-4 and TRBJ2-1; possibly TRBD2 for D (5 bases). V lost 7 bases and J lost 4, with 20 bases in between. The CDR3 is 16 residues long. CDR3 coding DNA: TGTGCCAGCAACCCCCGGGGAACAGCTATATACAATGAGCAGTTCTTC. Translating gives CASNPRGTAIYNEQFF.

A few counts support this clonotype. The rearrangement joins TRBV7-6 to TRBJ2-4; 8 bases agree with TRBD1. The J segment lost 7 bases and the V segment lost 1 base, leaving 3 bases of the junction unmatched. Germline CDR1 SGHVS, CDR2 FNYEAQ. This CDR3 contains 14 residues. The CDR3 reads CASSLGTGLNIQYF. CDR3 coding DNA: TGTGCCAGCAGCTTAGGGACAGGGTTGAACATTCAGTACTTC.

The chain recombines TRBV29-1 with TRBJ2-7; 7 bases line up with TRBD1. Germline loops: CDR1 SQVTM, CDR2 ANQGSEA. V shed 2 bases and J 3 bases; nucleotides not matched to a gene: 10. The CDR3 contains 15 residues. The CDR3 bases are TGCAGCGTTGAAAAGGGGGCCGGGATTAACTACGAGCAGTACTTC. Its translation: CSVEKGAGINYEQYF.

CDR3 sequence reads: CSAHPTGGRTGELFF. The DNA for the CDR3 is TGCAGTGCGCACCCTACGGGAGGGCGCACCGGGGAGCTGTTTTTT. The chain joins TRBV20-1 to TRBJ2-2, with TRBD2 matching 8 bases. Germline V CDR1 and CDR2: DFQATT, SNEGSKA (reference sequence). V was clipped by 6 bases and J by 4 bases; unmatched bases: 10. This CDR3 has 15 amino acids.

This clonotype was found a few times. J is TRBJ1-6 and V is TRBV6-1; D not resolved. With 0 bases removed from V and 10 bases from J, the gap between germline ends came to 16 bases. The germline V gene has CDR1 MNHNS and CDR2 SASEGT. This CDR3 has 16 residues. The CDR3: CASSEAIPRGRSPLHF. The CDR3 DNA sequence: TGTGCCAGCAGTGAAGCTATCCCCCGCGGGAGATCACCCCTCCACTTT.

This chain uses TRBV27 with TRBJ1-2; D call uncertain. Trimming took off 0 bases at V and 4 bases at J, with 6 bases between the two ends. This CDR3 is 13 amino acids long. The V gene's germline CDR1 is MNHEY and CDR2 SMNVEV (reference sequence). The CDR3 sequence: CASSLSGPYGYTF. In nucleotides, the CDR3 is TGTGCCAGCAGTTTATCAGGACCCTATGGCTACACCTTC.

The chain combines TRBV7-9 with TRBJ2-5; no clear D. Per the germline V gene, CDR1 is SEHNR and CDR2 is FQNEAQ (reference sequence). This CDR3 contains 17 residues. The V gene lost 1 base and the J gene lost 4 bases, with 19 bases spanning the gap. CDR3 in DNA: TGTGCCAGCAGCTTAGTGAGTGTGGGTTCCAAAAGAGAGACCCAGTACTTC. This encodes CASSLVSVGSKRETQYF.

This clonotype was counted between two and nine times. The chain is built from TRBV18 and TRBJ2-5; 10 bases map to TRBD2. The germline V gene has CDR1 KGHSH and CDR2 LQKENI. The CDR3 sequence is 15 residues long. Trimming took 5 bases from V and 0 from J; bases not matched to a gene: 3. As DNA, the CDR3 is TGTGCCAGCTCAGGGACTAGCGCACACCAAGAGACCCAGTACTTC. Protein sequence: CASSGTSAHQETQYF.

Only a few counts were recorded for this clonotype. J is TRBJ2-4 and V is TRBV28; no clear D. The CDR3 is made up of 13 amino acids. The germline gives CDR1 MDHEN, CDR2 SYDVKM. Trimming took off 5 bases at V and 11 bases at J, with 16 bases between the two ends. CDR3 sequence reads: CASSPSLTWVQYF. CDR3 bases: TGTGCCAGCAGTCCCTCCCTTACGTGGGTTCAGTACTTC.

The chain recombines TRBV6-1 with TRBJ1-3; tentatively, D is TRBD1 (5 bases). Germline V gene lookup returns CDR1 MNHNS and CDR2 SASEGT. This CDR3 region has 18 residues. Trimming left V 5 bases short and J 0 bases short, with 20 bases between. The CDR3 DNA sequence: TGTGCCAGCAGTAGGACCGCAGGGACCCCGGGCTCTGGAAACACCATATATTTT. This encodes CASSRTAGTPGSGNTIYF.

V is TRBV20-1 and J is TRBJ2-5, with a possible D match to TRBD2 (6 bases). The CDR3 spans 15 residues. V lost 6 bases, J lost 2 bases, and 19 bases lay in between. CDR1 and CDR2 from the germline V gene are DFQATT and SNEGSKA (reference sequence). The CDR3 sequence is CSATPGLPSQETQYF. CDR3 coding DNA: TGCAGTGCGACACCGGGACTCCCCTCTCAAGAGACCCAGTACTTC.

In its sample, this clonotype was seen once. The rearrangement links TRBV29-1 to TRBJ1-1; the match to TRBD1 covers 7 bases. The trim removed 8 bases at V and 1 base at J, leaving 10 bases unmatched. From germline, CDR1 is SQVTM and CDR2 ANQGSEA. The CDR3 sequence is 14 residues long. In nucleotides, the CDR3 is TGCAGCACCAAGGGGGCGGGGACGAACACTGAAGCTTTCTTT. It yields the protein CSTKGAGTNTEAFF.

The V call is TRBV20-1, the J call TRBJ2-1; D gene unclear. Trimming left V 6 bases short and J 6 bases short, with 9 bases between. The CDR3 runs 11 residues. From germline, CDR1 is DFQATT and CDR2 SNEGSKA (reference sequence). The CDR3 is CSAHRSNEQFF. The DNA of the CDR3 is TGCAGTGCCCACCGTTCCAATGAGCAGTTCTTC.